This TCR beta chain was identified during a study of blood T cell repertoires in COVID-19. At the level of the study: Sites in the United States, Italy and Spain provided acute and convalescent COVID-19 samples.

The germline gives CDR1 SGDLS, CDR2 YYNGEE. CDR3 length equals 14 residues. With 10 bases clipped from V and 4 bases from J, the junction kept 7 bases outside the gene matches. Only one count was recorded for this clone. Original methodology: The authors estimated nucleated cell counts from reference gene primer amplification. Libraries were prepared by immunoSEQ multiplex PCR; TCRdb keeps only in-frame clonotypes and omits some of them. The DNA was the basis for D and trimming; V, J and clone size are from that table. The sample lists 7,300 or so clones, 88% occurring once. The sequence derives from a woman in her 50s with active or convalescent COVID-19. Sample: peripheral blood. The genes are TRBV9 and TRBJ2-2, with 10 nucleotides matching TRBD1. CDR3: CAGGTGAFTGELFF. For the CDR3, the DNA is TGTGCCGGAGGGACAGGGGCCTTCACCGGGGAGCTGTTTTTT. The whole variable domain, remainder taken from reference TRBV9 and TRBJ2-2, is DSGVTQTPKHLITATGQRVTLRCSPRSGDLSVYWYQQSLDQGLQFLIQYYNGEERAKGNILERFSAQQFPDLHSELNLSSLELGDSALYFCAGGTGAFTGELFFGEGSRLTVL.